This T cell receptor beta chain was identified in a study of metastatic and nonmetastatic thyroid tumors (dated by TCRdb to 2018 to 2021). Some background on the complete study: The researchers compared repertoires between peripheral blood samples and tumor or nodule tissue samples from patients with malignant or benign thyroid disease. General conclusions and limits of the study: In both blood and tumor samples, TCR beta diversity was reported to be significantly higher in malignant tumors than in benign nodules.

The receptor library was made with PCR. The sequencer was an Illumina HiSeq 4000. The TCR beta-chain CDR3 region of each patient was profiled by high-throughput sequencing. As for the authors' bioinformatics: CDR3 differences across clinicopathological groups were used to build a classifier for discriminating distant-metastatic papillary thyroid cancer patients. The Shannon index was used to measure repertoire diversity, and the Morisita-Horn index was used to measure how similar tumor and blood repertoires were. The public reads were reprocessed in TCRdb via fastp at Q25 and MiXCR, keeping in-frame beta chains. It is TCRdb's table, rather than the study itself, that gives the V and J calls and clone size. The sample records around 13,000 clones, roughly 23% of which are singletons. 3% to 4.5% of the sample goes to the ten largest clones. Taken from the germline V gene (reference sequence), the CDR1 and CDR2 loops are MNHEY and SMNVEV. The CDR3 goes from the cysteine to the phenylalanine over 14 residues. Just the 42-base CDR3 DNA is kept, in frame starting at base 1. After removal of 5 bases from V and 6 bases from J, the junction retains 8 bases not matched to a gene.

Within its sample, this clone is medium-sized (0.01 to 0.1%). Its cognate antigen has yet to be identified. Per-base quality was not reported, and no clone a single base away is much larger than it. No patient had received any treatment before thyroid surgery. Using T-cell receptor beta sequencing, the study looked back at clinical samples from patients collected from the early 2010s to the late 2010s. The sample comprised blood. The V and J genes are TRBV27 and TRBJ2-7; TRBD1 agrees with 9 junctional bases. This clonotype originated in a female donor with papillary thyroid cancer or a benign thyroid nodule (not recorded which). Some clones in this sample may be carry-over from other donors' samples. The CDR3 has the sequence CASSQGTGRSEQYF. The nucleotides are TGTGCCAGCAGTCAGGGGACAGGGCGGTCCGAGCAGTACTTC.